The rows below give T cell receptor beta chains drawn from one sample of a study of cytomegalovirus exposure and HLA in healthy donors. TCRdb's table, derived via immunoSEQ multiplex PCR, lists solely in-frame clones and lacks some. The sample has approximately 90,000 clones, approximately 93% seen once. Sequences were obtained from PBMCs. These receptors came from a woman aged 25 to 39 in good health and CMV-seropositive. Both conserved end residues are part of each CDR3. D genes are given only for firm matches. Some rows mark clone size as missing; the rest say once, few, many or name a class of expanded clone.

TRBJ1-2	.	.	TRBV7-2	TGTGCCAGCAGCTTAGCCACAGCAGACTATGGCTACACCTTC	CASSLATADYGYTF
TRBJ2-1	.	.	TRBV7-2	TGTGCCAGCAGCTTAGGTAGTGGTTACAATGAGCAGTTCTTC	CASSLGSGYNEQFF
TRBJ2-3	TRBD1	.	TRBV5-4	TGTGCCAGCAGCCGTGACAGGGGGCGGAGAGATACGCAGTATTTT	CASSRDRGRRDTQYF
TRBJ1-4	.	once	TRBV6-1	TGTGCCAGCAAACAGGGCGGTGAAAAACTGTTTTTT	CASKQGGEKLFF
TRBJ2-1	TRBD2	.	TRBV19	TGTGCCAGTAGTATAGGGGGCGGGAGAGTCAATGAGCAGTTCTTC	CASSIGGGRVNEQFF
TRBJ1-4	.	.	TRBV19	TGTGCCAGTAGTACAACAGGGAGCGATGAAAAACTGTTTTTT	CASSTTGSDEKLFF
TRBJ1-4	TRBD1	.	TRBV9	TGTGCCAGCGGTCCCGGGACAGGGAATGAAAAACTGTTTTTT	CASGPGTGNEKLFF
TRBJ2-3	TRBD1	few	TRBV2	TGTGCCAGCAGAGCGACAGGGCGCACAGATACGCAGTATTTT	CASRATGRTDTQYF
TRBJ2-7	.	.	TRBV11-2	TGTGCCAGCAGCTTAGGGGACAAGTACGAGCAGTACTTC	CASSLGDKYEQYF
TRBJ2-2	TRBD1	.	TRBV4-2	TGTGCCAGCAGCCCCCTTAGGATAGACAGGGGGCTCCCCGGGGAGCTGTTTTTT	CASSPLRIDRGLPGELFF